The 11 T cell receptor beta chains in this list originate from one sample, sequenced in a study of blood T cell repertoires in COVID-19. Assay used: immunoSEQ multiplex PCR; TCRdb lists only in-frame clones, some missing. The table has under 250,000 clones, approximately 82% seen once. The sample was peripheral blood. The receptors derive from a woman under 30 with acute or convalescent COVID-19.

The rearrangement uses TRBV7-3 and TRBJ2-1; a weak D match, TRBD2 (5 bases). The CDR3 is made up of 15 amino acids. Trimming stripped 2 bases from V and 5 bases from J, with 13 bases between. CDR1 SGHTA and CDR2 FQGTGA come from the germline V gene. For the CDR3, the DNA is TGTGCCAGCAGCTTAGAAGGGAGACCCCACAATGAGCAGTTCTTC. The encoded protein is CASSLEGRPHNEQFF. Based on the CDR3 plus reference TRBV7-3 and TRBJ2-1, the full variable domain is GAGVSQTPSNKVTEKGKYVELRCDPISGHTALYWYRQSLGQGPEFLIYFQGTGAADDSGLPNDRFFAVRPEGSVSTLKIQRTERGDSAVYLCASSLEGRPHNEQFFGPGTRLTVL.

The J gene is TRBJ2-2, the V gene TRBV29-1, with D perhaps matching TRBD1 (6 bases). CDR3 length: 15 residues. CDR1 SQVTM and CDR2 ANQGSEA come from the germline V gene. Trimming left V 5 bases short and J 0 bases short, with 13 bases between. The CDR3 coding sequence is TGCAGCGTTCCTAAGACAGGCTCGAACACCGGGGAGCTGTTTTTT. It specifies CSVPKTGSNTGELFF.

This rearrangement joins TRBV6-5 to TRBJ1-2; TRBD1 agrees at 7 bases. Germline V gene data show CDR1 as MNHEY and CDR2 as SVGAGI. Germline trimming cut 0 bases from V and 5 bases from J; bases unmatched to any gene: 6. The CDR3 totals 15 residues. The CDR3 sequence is CASSYSPGGRYGYTF. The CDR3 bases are TGTGCCAGCAGTTACTCACCAGGGGGGAGGTATGGCTACACCTTC.

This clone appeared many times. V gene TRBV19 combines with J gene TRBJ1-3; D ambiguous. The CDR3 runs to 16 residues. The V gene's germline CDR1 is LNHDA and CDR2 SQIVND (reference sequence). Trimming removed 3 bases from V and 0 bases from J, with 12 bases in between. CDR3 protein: CASSIFGGYSGNTIYF. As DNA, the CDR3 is TGTGCCAGTAGTATTTTCGGCGGATACTCTGGAAACACCATATATTTT.

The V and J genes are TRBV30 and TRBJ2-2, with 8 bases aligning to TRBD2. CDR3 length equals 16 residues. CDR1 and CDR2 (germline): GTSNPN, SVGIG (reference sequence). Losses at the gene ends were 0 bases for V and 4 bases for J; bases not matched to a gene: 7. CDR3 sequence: CAWSVLRLAGTGELFF. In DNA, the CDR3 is TGTGCCTGGAGTGTACTTCGGCTAGCGGGCACCGGGGAGCTGTTTTTT. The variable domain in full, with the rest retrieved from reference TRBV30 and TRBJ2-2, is SQTIHQWPATLVQPVGSPLSLECTVEGTSNPNLYWYRQAAGRGLQLLFYSVGIGQISSEVPQNLSASRPQDRQFILSSKKLLLSDSGFYLCAWSVLRLAGTGELFFGEGSRLTVL.

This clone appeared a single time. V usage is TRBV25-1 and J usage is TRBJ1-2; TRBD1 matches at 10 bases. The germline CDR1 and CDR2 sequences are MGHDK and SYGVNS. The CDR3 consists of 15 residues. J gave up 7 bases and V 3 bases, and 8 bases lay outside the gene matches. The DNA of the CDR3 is TGTGCCAGCAGTGATCCCGGGACAGGGGTGGTTGGCTACACCTTC. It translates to CASSDPGTGVVGYTF.

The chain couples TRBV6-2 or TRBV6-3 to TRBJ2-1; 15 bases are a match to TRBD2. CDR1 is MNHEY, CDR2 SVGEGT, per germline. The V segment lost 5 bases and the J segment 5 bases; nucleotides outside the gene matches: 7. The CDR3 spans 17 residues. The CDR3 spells CASSHGTSGRFDNEQFF. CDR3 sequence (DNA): TGTGCCAGCAGTCATGGGACTAGCGGGAGGTTCGACAATGAGCAGTTCTTC.

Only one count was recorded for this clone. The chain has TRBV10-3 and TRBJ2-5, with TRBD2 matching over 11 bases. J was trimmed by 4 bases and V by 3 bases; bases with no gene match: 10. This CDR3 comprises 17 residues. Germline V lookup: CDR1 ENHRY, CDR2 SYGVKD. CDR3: CAISEITSGSGRETQYF. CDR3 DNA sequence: TGTGCCATCAGTGAAATCACTAGCGGGAGCGGGCGAGAGACCCAGTACTTC.

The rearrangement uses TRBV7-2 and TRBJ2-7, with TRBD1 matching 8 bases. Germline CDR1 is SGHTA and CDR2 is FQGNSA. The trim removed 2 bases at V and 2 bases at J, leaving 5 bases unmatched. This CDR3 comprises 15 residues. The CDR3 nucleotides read TGTGCCAGCAGCTTAACCGGGACAGGTACCTACGAGCAGTACTTC. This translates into CASSLTGTGTYEQYF. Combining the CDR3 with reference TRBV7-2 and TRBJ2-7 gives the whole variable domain GAGVSQSPSNKVTEKGKDVELRCDPISGHTALYWYRQSLGQGLEFLIYFQGNSAPDKSGLPSDRFSAERTGGSVSTLTIQRTQQEDSAVYLCASSLTGTGTYEQYFGPGTRLTVT.

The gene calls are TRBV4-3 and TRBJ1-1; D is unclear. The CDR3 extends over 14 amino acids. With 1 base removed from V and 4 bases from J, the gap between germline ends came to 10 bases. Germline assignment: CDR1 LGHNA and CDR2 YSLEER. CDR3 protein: CASSQGVSGTEAFF. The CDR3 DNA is TGCGCCAGCAGCCAAGGGGTAAGCGGCACTGAAGCTTTCTTT.

CDR3 region: CASSHLAGTYNEQFF. The CDR3 nucleotides read TGTGCCAGCAGCCATCTAGCGGGAACGTACAATGAGCAGTTCTTC. The chain has TRBV6-4 and TRBJ2-1; 9 bases line up with TRBD2. Trimming removed 6 bases from V and 4 bases from J; junction bases left unmatched: 7. CDR1 MRHNA and CDR2 SNTAGT come from the germline V gene. The CDR3 runs 15 residues.